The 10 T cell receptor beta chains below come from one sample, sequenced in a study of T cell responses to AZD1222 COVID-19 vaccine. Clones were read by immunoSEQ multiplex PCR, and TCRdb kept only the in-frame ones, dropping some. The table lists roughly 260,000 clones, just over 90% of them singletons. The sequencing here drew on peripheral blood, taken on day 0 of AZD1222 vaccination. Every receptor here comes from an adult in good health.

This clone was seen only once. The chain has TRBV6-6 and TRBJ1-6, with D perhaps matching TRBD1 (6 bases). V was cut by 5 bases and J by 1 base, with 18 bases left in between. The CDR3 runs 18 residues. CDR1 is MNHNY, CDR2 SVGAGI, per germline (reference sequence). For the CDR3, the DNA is TGTGCCAGCAGTCGCCGGGACACCAGCGGGTCCTATAATTCACCCCTCCACTTT. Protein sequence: CASSRRDTSGSYNSPLHF.

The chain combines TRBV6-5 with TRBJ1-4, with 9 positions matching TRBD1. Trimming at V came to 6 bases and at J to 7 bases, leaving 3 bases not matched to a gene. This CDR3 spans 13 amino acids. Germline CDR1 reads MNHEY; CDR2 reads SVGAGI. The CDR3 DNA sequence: TGTGCCAGCAGAAGACAGGGGGGTGAAAAACTGTTTTTT. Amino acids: CASRRQGGEKLFF.

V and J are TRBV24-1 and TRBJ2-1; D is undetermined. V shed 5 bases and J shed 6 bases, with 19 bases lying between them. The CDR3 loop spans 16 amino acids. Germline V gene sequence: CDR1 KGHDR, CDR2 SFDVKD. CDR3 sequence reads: CATSASSQVWGNEQFF. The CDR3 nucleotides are TGTGCCACCAGTGCCTCATCCCAGGTTTGGGGCAATGAGCAGTTCTTC.

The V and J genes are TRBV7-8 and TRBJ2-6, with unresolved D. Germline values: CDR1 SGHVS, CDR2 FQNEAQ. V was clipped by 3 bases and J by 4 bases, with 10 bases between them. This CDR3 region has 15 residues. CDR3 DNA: TGTGCCAGCAGCTTGGTCTTGTCCGGGGCCAACGTCCTGACTTTC. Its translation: CASSLVLSGANVLTF.

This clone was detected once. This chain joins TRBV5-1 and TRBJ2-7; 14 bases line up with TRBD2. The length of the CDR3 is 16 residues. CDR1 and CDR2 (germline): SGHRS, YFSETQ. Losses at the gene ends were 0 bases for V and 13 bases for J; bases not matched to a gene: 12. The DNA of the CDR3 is TGCGCCAGCAGCTTGGGCGGGACTAGCGGGGGCCTGGGCGTTTACTTC. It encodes CASSLGGTSGGLGVYF.

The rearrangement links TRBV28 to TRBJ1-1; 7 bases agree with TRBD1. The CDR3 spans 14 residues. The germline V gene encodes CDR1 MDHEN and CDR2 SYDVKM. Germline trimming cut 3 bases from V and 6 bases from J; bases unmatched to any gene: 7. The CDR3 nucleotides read TGTGCCAGCAGTTTGGGAGGGGGCGTCGCTGAAGCTTTCTTT. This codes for CASSLGGGVAEAFF.

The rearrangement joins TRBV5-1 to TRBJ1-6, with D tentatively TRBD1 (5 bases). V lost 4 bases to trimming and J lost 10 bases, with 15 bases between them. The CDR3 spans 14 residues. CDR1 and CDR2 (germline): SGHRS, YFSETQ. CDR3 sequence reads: CASSPPGAESPLHF. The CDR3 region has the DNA TGCGCCAGCAGCCCCCCCGGGGCGGAATCACCCCTCCACTTT.

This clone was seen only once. The CDR3 loop reads CASSPFRAANYGYTF. The CDR3 region has the DNA TGTGCCAGCTCACCATTTCGCGCCGCTAACTATGGCTACACCTTC. This chain uses TRBV18 with TRBJ1-2, with D unclear. CDR1 is KGHSH, CDR2 LQKENI, per germline. The V end lost 2 bases, the J end lost 0 bases, and 10 bases lay between the germline ends. The CDR3 consists of 15 residues.

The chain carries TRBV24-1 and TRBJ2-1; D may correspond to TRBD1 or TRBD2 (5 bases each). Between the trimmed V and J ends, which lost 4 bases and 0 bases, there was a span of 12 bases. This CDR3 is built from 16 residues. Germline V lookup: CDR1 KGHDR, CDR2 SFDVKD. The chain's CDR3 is CATSESGTDSYNEQFF. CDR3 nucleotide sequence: TGTGCCACCAGTGAATCCGGGACGGACTCCTACAATGAGCAGTTCTTC.

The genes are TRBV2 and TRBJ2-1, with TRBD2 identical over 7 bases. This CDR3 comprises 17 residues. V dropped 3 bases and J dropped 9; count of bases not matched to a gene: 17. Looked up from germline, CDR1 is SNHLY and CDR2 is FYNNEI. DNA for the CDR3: TGTGCCAGCAGTGAGCCCTGGGACTCCCCGGGAGGAGGTGAGCAGTTCTTC. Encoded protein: CASSEPWDSPGGGEQFF.